This TCR beta chain comes out of a study of immune evolution from preneoplasia to lung adenocarcinoma. TCRdb's copy holds only in-frame clones and misses some; the assay was immunoSEQ multiplex PCR. The sample carries about 7,400 clones, around 84% recorded once. Study-level points and caveats: Later-stage lesions seemingly showed higher T cell density and diversity than normal lung. From normal lung to invasive adenocarcinoma, top clone frequencies appeared to decrease.

With regard to this clone: Its antigen is as yet unknown.

From germline, CDR1 is SGHRS and CDR2 YFSETQ. The ends lost 4 bases at V and 6 bases at J; junction bases unmatched: 5. The CDR3 loop spans 14 amino acids. Source material: FFPE adjacent normal lung tissue. This TCR derives from a person aged 70 to 80 with lung adenocarcinoma. The chain employs TRBV5-1 and TRBJ1-4; 8 nucleotides agree with TRBD1. Written as DNA, the CDR3 is TGCGCCAGCAGCAAGGACAGGGTCCATGAAAAACTGTTTTTT. Translated, it gives CASSKDRVHEKLFF.